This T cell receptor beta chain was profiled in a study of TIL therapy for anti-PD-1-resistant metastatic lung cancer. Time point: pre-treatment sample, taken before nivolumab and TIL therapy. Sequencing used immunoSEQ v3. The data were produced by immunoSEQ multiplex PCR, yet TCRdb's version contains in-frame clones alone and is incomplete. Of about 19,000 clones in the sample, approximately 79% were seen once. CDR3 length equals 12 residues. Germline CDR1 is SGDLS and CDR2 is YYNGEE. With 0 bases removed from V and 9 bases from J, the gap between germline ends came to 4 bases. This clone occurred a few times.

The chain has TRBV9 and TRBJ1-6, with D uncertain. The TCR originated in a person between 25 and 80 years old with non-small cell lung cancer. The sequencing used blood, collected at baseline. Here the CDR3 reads CASSVGSSPLHF. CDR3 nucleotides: TGTGCCAGCAGCGTAGGGAGTTCACCCCTCCACTTT.